This TCR beta chain comes out of a study of blood T cell repertoires in COVID-19 (dated by TCRdb to 2018 to 2020). Regarding the research as a whole: Samples from collaborators originated in the United States, Italy and Spain and spanned both the acute and convalescent phases of COVID-19. The sample metadata nearly always contained a de-identified subject ID, COVID-19 status, age in years and sex. The repertoires were released in a freely available public database meant as a resource for research on the immune response to SARS-CoV-2. Subjects who had been exposed to COVID-19, were actively infected with it, or had recovered from it provided the deeply sampled blood TCRbeta repertoires that made up the dataset. The prospective study material was composed of cDNA or gDNA derived from T cells, B-cell-depleted T cells, or PBMCs. Samples were obtained from the ongoing ImmuneRACE study (first 160 participants) and from over a thousand subjects provided by 6 global collaborators. HLA class I and class II types, where available, came from metadata supplied by the sample provider rather than from assay-based typing.

Findings and caveats that apply to the study as a whole: Clinical and demographic metadata were provided uncurated, with the amount varying by source and participant.

Turning to this clone: It has no known antigen specificity. The input lacks base qualities; no much larger clone sits a single base away.

There are 18 amino acids in the CDR3, from cysteine to phenylalanine inclusive. Only CDR3 DNA is held: 54 bases, read in frame from base 1. From a lookup of the germline V gene (reference sequence), CDR1 and CDR2 are LGHDT and YNNKEL. Compared with germline, V lacks 0 bases and J lacks 2 bases; bases without a gene match: 5. The collaborating institutions used their own protocols to collect whole blood in K2EDTA tubes. For TCRbeta analysis, collaborators shipped samples as frozen whole blood, isolated PBMCs, or DNA extracted from either of those sample types. TCRbeta CDR3 regions were amplified from genomic DNA by means of the immunoSEQ Assay, a bias-controlled multiplex PCR. On the authors' methods: Within the assay, amplification of reference gene primers was used to estimate how many nucleated cells each sample contained. To quantify the absolute abundance of each unique TCRbeta CDR3 rearrangement, sequence reads were collapsed and filtered. For each sample, productive Simpson clonality was calculated as the square root of Simpson's diversity index over productive rearrangements. TCRdb took this table from immuneACCESS and kept in-frame rearrangements with V and J called. Such tables lack part of the clones; where checked against another copy, unresolved V genes explain under half of the gap, and the rest is unexplained. D and trimming come from the DNA, and the V and J calls and clone size come from that table. The sample has approximately 6,000 clones on record, 90% of them singletons. Around 6% of the sample rests with the top ten.

This sequence was found in a man aged 55 to 70 with acute or convalescent COVID-19. The chain was built from TRBV3-1 (or the pseudogene TRBV3-2) and TRBJ2-5, with TRBD2 matching 14 junction bases. Sequenced material: peripheral blood. The nucleotide sequence reads TGTGCCAGCAGCCAAGAGGGACTAGCGGGGGAGGAGCAAGAGACCCAGTACTTC. Its amino acids are CASSQEGLAGEEQETQYF.